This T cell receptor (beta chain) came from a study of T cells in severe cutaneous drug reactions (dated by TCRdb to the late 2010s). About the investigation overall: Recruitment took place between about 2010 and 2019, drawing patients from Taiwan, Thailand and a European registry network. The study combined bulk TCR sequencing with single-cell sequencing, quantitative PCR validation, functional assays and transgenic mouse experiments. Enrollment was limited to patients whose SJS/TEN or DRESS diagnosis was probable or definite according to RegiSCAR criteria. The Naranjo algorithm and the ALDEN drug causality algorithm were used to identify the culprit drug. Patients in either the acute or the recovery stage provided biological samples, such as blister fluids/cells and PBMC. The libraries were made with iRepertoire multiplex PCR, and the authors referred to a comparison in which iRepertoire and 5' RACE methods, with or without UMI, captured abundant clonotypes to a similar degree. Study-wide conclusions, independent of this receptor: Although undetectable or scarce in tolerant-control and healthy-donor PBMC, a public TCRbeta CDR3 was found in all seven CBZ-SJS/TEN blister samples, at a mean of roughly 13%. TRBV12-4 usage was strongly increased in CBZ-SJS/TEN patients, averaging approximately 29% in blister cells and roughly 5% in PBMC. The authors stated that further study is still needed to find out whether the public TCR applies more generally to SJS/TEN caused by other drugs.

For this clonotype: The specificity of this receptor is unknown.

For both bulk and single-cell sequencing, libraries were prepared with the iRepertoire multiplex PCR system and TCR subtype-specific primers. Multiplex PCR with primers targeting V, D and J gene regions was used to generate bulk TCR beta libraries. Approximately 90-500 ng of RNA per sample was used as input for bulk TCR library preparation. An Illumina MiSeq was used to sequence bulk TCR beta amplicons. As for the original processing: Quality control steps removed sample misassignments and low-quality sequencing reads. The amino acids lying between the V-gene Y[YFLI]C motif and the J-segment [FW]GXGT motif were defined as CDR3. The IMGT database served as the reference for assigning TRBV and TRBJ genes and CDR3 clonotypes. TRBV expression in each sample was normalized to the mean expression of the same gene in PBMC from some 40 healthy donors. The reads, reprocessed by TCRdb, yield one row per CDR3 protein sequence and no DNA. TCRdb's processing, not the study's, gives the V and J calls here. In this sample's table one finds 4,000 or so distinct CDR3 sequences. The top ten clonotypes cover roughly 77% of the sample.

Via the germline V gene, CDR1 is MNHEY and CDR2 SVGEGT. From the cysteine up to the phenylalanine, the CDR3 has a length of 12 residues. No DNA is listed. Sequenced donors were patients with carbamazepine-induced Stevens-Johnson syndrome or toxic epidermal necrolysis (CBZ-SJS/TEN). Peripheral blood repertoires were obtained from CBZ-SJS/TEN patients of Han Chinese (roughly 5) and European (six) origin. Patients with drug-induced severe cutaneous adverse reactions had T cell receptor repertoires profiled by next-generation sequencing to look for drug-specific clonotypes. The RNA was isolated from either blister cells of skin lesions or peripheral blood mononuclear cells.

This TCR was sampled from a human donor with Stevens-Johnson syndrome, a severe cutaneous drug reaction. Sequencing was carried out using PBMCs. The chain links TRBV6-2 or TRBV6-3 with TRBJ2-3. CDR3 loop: CASSYPPDTQYF.